The table lists the clone carrying this T cell receptor (beta chain) with a few counts. Its antigen is unidentified. The data were obtained in a study of shared clonotypes between healthy human individuals. The CDR3 runs 17 residues. CDR1 and CDR2 from the germline V gene are SGHNT and YYREEE (reference sequence). V shed 3 bases and J 5 bases; nucleotides not matched to a gene: 7. Authors' processing steps: ImmunoSEQ gave junction-only sequences without quality scores, so filtering differed. Sequencing was performed with immunoSEQ multiplex PCR; in TCRdb, only in-frame clones are kept and a portion is missing. The DNA gave D and trimming, while V, J and clone size come from that table. Of just under 350,000 clones in the sample, roughly 80% were seen once. Regarding the study as a whole: Clonotype sharing across four donors was observed for about 5.5% of naive CD4 clonotypes.

This sequence was found in a man aged 25-45 years in good health. V gene TRBV5-4 combines with J gene TRBJ2-1; 14 bases agree with TRBD2. The source material was memory CD4+ T cells sorted from blood. Subset noted: CD45RA-negative fraction. The DNA for the CDR3 is TGTGCCAGCAGCTCCGGGACTAGCGGGAGAAAGAACAATGAGCAGTTCTTC. It is translated as CASSSGTSGRKNNEQFF.